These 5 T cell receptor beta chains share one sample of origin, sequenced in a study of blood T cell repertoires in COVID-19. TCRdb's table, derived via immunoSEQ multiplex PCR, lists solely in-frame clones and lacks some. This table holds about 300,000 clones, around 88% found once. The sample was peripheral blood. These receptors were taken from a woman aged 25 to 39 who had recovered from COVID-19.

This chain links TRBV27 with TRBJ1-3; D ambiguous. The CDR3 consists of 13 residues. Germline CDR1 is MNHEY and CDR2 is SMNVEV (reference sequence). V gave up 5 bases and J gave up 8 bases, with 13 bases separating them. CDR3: CASSHVPGDTIYF. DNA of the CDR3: TGTGCCAGCAGTCACGTGCCGGGTGACACCATATATTTT.

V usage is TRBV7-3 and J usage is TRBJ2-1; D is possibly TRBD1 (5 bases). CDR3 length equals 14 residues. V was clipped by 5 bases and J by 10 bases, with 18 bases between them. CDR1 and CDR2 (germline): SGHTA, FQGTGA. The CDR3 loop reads CASSMGRTELEQFF. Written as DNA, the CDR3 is TGTGCCAGCAGCATGGGGCGGACGGAGCTCGAGCAGTTCTTC.

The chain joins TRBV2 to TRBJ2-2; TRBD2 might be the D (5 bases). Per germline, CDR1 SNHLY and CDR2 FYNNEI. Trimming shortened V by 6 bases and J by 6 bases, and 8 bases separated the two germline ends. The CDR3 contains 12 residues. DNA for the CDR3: TGTGCCAGCAGACTAGGACCCGGGGAGCTGTTTTTT. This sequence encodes CASRLGPGELFF.

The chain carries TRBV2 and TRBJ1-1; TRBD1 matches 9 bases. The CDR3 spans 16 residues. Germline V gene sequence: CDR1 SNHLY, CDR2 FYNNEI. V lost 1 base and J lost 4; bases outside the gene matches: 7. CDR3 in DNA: TGTGCCAGCAGTGAAGGGACAGGGGCGGTTGGCACTGAAGCTTTCTTT. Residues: CASSEGTGAVGTEAFF.

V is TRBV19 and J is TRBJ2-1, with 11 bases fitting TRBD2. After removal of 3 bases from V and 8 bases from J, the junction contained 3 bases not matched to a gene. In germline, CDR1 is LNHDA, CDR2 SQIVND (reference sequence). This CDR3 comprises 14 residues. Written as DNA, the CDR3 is TGTGCCAGTAGTATCACTAGCGGGGGCTATGAGCAGTTCTTC. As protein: CASSITSGGYEQFF.